This T cell receptor (beta chain) comes out of a study of beta chain features in type 1 diabetes. Notes on the study in general: TCRB repertoires of naive, central memory and Treg cells appeared more similar among patients than among healthy donors. Shortening that was moderate but significant affected the TCRB CDR3s of Type 1 diabetes patients in all four CD4+ subsets.

Of note for this clone: Its antigen remains unknown.

Investigators reverse transcribed all isolated RNA, so they sequenced expressed TCRB transcripts. Produced via immunoSEQ multiplex PCR; TCRdb's table is partial and in-frame only. The sample holds some 190,000 clones, approximately 7.8% seen once. The CDR3 runs to 15 residues. Trimming left V 1 base short and J 3 bases short, with 12 bases between. In germline, CDR1 is MGHDK, CDR2 SYGVNS. Sequenced material: central memory CD4+ T cells from blood. This chain joins TRBV25-1 and TRBJ1-2; possibly TRBD1 for D (6 bases). The origin of this receptor is a woman in her thirties or forties with type 1 diabetes. As DNA, the CDR3 is TGTGCCAGCAGTGAATGGAAGACAGGCCACTATGGCTACACCTTC. This translates into CASSEWKTGHYGYTF.